This is a list of T cell receptor beta chains from one sample in a study of T cell responses to AZD1222 COVID-19 vaccine. The protocol was immunoSEQ multiplex PCR, while the TCRdb copy is restricted to in-frame clones and leaves out a portion. The sample records over 200,000 clones, about 94% being singletons. The source material was peripheral blood, sampled 28 days after the second dose of the MenACWY control vaccine. Source of these receptors: an adult who received the MenACWY meningococcal vaccine as a control. Each CDR3 is given with its conserved first and last residue. The D gene is left open where the match is weak. Rows give clone size only sometimes, using once, few, many, or a class for an expanded clone.

J gene: TRBJ2-7; clone size: NA; V gene: TRBV28; D gene: NA; CDR3 protein: CASTPGDASSYEQYF; CDR3 DNA: TGTGCCAGCACCCCGGGGGACGCAAGCTCCTACGAGCAGTACTTC
J gene: TRBJ2-7; clone size: NA; V gene: TRBV4-2; D gene: NA; CDR3 protein: CASSPGGVGTYEQYF; CDR3 DNA: TGTGCCAGCAGCCCGGGCGGGGTCGGGACCTACGAGCAGTACTTC
J gene: TRBJ1-2; clone size: NA; V gene: TRBV19; D gene: NA; CDR3 protein: CASSIEGVAANYGYTF; CDR3 DNA: TGTGCCAGTAGTATTGAGGGAGTCGCGGCTAACTATGGCTACACCTTC
J gene: TRBJ1-1; clone size: NA; V gene: TRBV18; D gene: NA; CDR3 protein: CASPLNRQTVNTEAFF; CDR3 DNA: TGTGCCAGCCCACTAAATAGACAGACTGTGAACACTGAAGCTTTCTTT
J gene: TRBJ2-3; clone size: NA; V gene: TRBV27; D gene: NA; CDR3 protein: CASSRQVSSDTQYF; CDR3 DNA: TGTGCCAGCAGCAGACAGGTGTCATCAGATACGCAGTATTTT
J gene: TRBJ2-7; clone size: NA; V gene: TRBV5-6; D gene: TRBD2; CDR3 protein: CASSSVGGGPYEQYF; CDR3 DNA: TGTGCCAGCAGCTCCGTTGGCGGGGGGCCCTACGAGCAGTACTTC
J gene: TRBJ1-1; clone size: once; V gene: TRBV7-6; D gene: NA; CDR3 protein: CASTRIPGGPAFF; CDR3 DNA: TGTGCCAGCACCCGCATTCCTGGGGGGCCGGCTTTCTTT
J gene: TRBJ1-5; clone size: NA; V gene: TRBV5-5; D gene: NA; CDR3 protein: CASGKGNQPQHF; CDR3 DNA: TGTGCCAGCGGGAAGGGAAATCAGCCCCAGCATTTT
J gene: TRBJ2-2; clone size: NA; V gene: TRBV7-3; D gene: NA; CDR3 protein: CASSLKGQSSGELFF; CDR3 DNA: TGTGCCAGCAGCTTGAAAGGGCAGTCTTCCGGGGAGCTGTTTTTT
J gene: TRBJ1-1; clone size: NA; V gene: TRBV12-3/TRBV12-4; D gene: NA; CDR3 protein: CASSRREEAFF; CDR3 DNA: TGTGCCAGCAGTCGCCGGGAAGAAGCTTTCTTT
J gene: TRBJ2-7; clone size: NA; V gene: TRBV28; D gene: TRBD1; CDR3 protein: CASSSPGQGYEQYF; CDR3 DNA: TGTGCCAGCAGTTCGCCGGGACAGGGCTACGAGCAGTACTTC
J gene: TRBJ2-1; clone size: NA; V gene: TRBV5-1; D gene: NA; CDR3 protein: CASSLDRPNNEQFF; CDR3 DNA: TGCGCCAGCAGCTTGGACCGGCCTAACAATGAGCAGTTCTTC
J gene: TRBJ1-5; clone size: NA; V gene: TRBV6-5; D gene: TRBD1; CDR3 protein: CASSYDRASNQPQHF; CDR3 DNA: TGTGCCAGCAGTTACGACAGGGCCAGCAATCAGCCCCAGCATTTT
J gene: TRBJ2-7; clone size: NA; V gene: TRBV7-9; D gene: NA; CDR3 protein: CASSSVYEQYF; CDR3 DNA: TGTGCCAGCAGCTCGGTTTACGAGCAGTACTTC
J gene: TRBJ1-1; clone size: NA; V gene: TRBV6-5; D gene: NA; CDR3 protein: CASSPGRNTEAFF; CDR3 DNA: TGTGCCAGCAGCCCGGGACGGAACACTGAAGCTTTCTTT
J gene: TRBJ2-7; clone size: NA; V gene: TRBV27; D gene: NA; CDR3 protein: CASSPSTGSYEQYF; CDR3 DNA: TGTGCCAGCAGTCCCTCGACCGGATCCTACGAGCAGTACTTC
J gene: TRBJ2-5; clone size: NA; V gene: TRBV3-1/TRBV3-2; D gene: TRBD1; CDR3 protein: CASSQVGRGRQETQYF; CDR3 DNA: TGTGCCAGCAGCCAAGTAGGCAGGGGGCGACAAGAGACCCAGTACTTC
J gene: TRBJ1-5; clone size: NA; V gene: TRBV28; D gene: NA; CDR3 protein: CASGDRGGGNQPQHF; CDR3 DNA: TGTGCCAGCGGGGACCGCGGCGGAGGCAATCAGCCCCAGCATTTT
J gene: TRBJ2-7; clone size: NA; V gene: TRBV29-1; D gene: TRBD2; CDR3 protein: CSVTSGDEQYF; CDR3 DNA: TGCAGCGTTACAAGCGGGGACGAGCAGTACTTC
J gene: TRBJ1-6; clone size: NA; V gene: TRBV28; D gene: NA; CDR3 protein: CASSLWDLRSENSPLHF; CDR3 DNA: TGTGCCAGCAGTTTATGGGACCTACGAAGCGAGAATTCACCCCTCCACTTT
J gene: TRBJ1-6; clone size: NA; V gene: TRBV19; D gene: NA; CDR3 protein: CASSIGGTTNSPLHF; CDR3 DNA: TGTGCCAGTAGTATAGGGGGGACAACTAATTCACCCCTCCACTTT
J gene: TRBJ1-1; clone size: NA; V gene: TRBV6-5; D gene: NA; CDR3 protein: CASSYSTRNTEAFF; CDR3 DNA: TGTGCCAGCAGTTACTCCACACGGAACACTGAAGCTTTCTTT
J gene: TRBJ1-3; clone size: NA; V gene: TRBV7-2; D gene: NA; CDR3 protein: CASSLEGGSGNTIYF; CDR3 DNA: TGTGCCAGCAGCTTAGAAGGGGGCTCTGGAAACACCATATATTTT
J gene: TRBJ2-7; clone size: NA; V gene: TRBV28; D gene: TRBD1; CDR3 protein: CASSLYWVRGRRVAYEQYF; CDR3 DNA: TGTGCCAGCAGTTTATACTGGGTCAGGGGGCGGCGGGTGGCCTACGAGCAGTACTTC
J gene: TRBJ2-3; clone size: NA; V gene: TRBV29-1; D gene: NA; CDR3 protein: CSSTVGLLSTDTQYF; CDR3 DNA: TGCAGCTCCACTGTGGGTTTACTTAGCACAGATACGCAGTATTTT
J gene: TRBJ1-2; clone size: NA; V gene: TRBV5-1; D gene: TRBD1; CDR3 protein: CASSSPGTGQDGYTF; CDR3 DNA: TGCGCCAGCAGCTCCCCCGGGACAGGGCAGGATGGCTACACCTTC
J gene: TRBJ2-2; clone size: NA; V gene: TRBV5-1; D gene: TRBD2; CDR3 protein: CASSPRSGKNTGELFF; CDR3 DNA: TGCGCCAGCAGCCCGCGTAGCGGGAAGAACACCGGGGAGCTGTTTTTT
J gene: TRBJ2-3; clone size: NA; V gene: TRBV5-1; D gene: NA; CDR3 protein: CASCRDNRDTDTQYF; CDR3 DNA: TGCGCCAGCTGCCGGGACAACCGAGACACAGATACGCAGTATTTT
J gene: TRBJ2-7; clone size: NA; V gene: TRBV6-2/TRBV6-3; D gene: NA; CDR3 protein: CASSYSSGMGFNEQYF; CDR3 DNA: TGTGCCAGCAGTTACTCGAGTGGGATGGGGTTTAACGAGCAGTACTTC
J gene: TRBJ1-1; clone size: NA; V gene: TRBV6-2/TRBV6-3; D gene: NA; CDR3 protein: CASSYSTQWTFF; CDR3 DNA: TGTGCCAGCAGTTACTCGACCCAGTGGACTTTCTTT
J gene: TRBJ1-1; clone size: NA; V gene: TRBV7-2; D gene: NA; CDR3 protein: CASSLAFPPRNTEAFF; CDR3 DNA: TGTGCCAGCAGCTTAGCTTTCCCCCCTAGGAACACTGAAGCTTTCTTT